This T cell receptor beta chain was captured in a study of control samples from healthy donors and cancer patients (TCRdb year 2020). From V the trimming removes 6 bases and from J it removes 7 bases, while the gene matches leave 7 bases of the junction unaccounted for. The CDR3 contains 14 residues, cysteine and phenylalanine counted. This entry keeps only the CDR3 DNA: 42 bases, framed from base 1. CDR1 and CDR2, per the germline V gene, are SNHLY and FYNNEI. For this clone: Its cognate antigen has yet to be identified. The record has no base qualities; no much larger clone is one base away.

Libraries were made using the immunoSEQ multiplex PCR assay. The table was pulled from immuneACCESS by TCRdb, which kept in-frame rearrangements only. Such tables lose some clones; where checked, under half of the loss comes from unresolved V genes, and the rest has no known cause. For this sample there are 20,000 to 25,000 clones; under 90% appear just once. Of the sample, approximately 23% falls within the top ten clones. This receptor was obtained from a man between 60 and 75 years old with colorectal cancer. Specimen: PBMCs. The rearrangement joined TRBV2 to TRBJ1-4; a stretch of 8 junction bases matches TRBD1. The CDR3 region: CASRDGQGFEKLFF. Read as DNA, the sequence is TGTGCCAGCAGGGACGGACAGGGTTTTGAAAAACTGTTTTTT.